This T cell receptor beta chain stems from a study of CD8+CD57+ T cells in acquired aplastic anemia. The wider study: Across the sorted CD4+ and CD8+ cells, DNA amounts averaged about 3.2 ug.

Genomic DNA constituted the template upon which TCR beta VDJ and CDR3 profiling was performed. TCRdb recomputed calls from the reads with MiXCR, one row per CDR3 protein. The sample holds over 150,000 distinct CDR3 sequences, just under 45% seen once. The CDR3 has 10 residues. V shed 9 bases and J shed 7 bases, with 9 bases lying between them. The V gene's germline CDR1 is LGHDT and CDR2 YNNKEL (reference sequence). The receptor comes from a human donor in good health. This chain connects TRBV3-1 to TRBJ1-2; D is ambiguous. Sequencing input: sorted CD4+, CD8+, or CD8+CD57+ T cells (not recorded which) from PBMCs. The CDR3 DNA is TGTGCCAGGGCGATTGTTGGCTACACCTTC. Residues: CARAIVGYTF.